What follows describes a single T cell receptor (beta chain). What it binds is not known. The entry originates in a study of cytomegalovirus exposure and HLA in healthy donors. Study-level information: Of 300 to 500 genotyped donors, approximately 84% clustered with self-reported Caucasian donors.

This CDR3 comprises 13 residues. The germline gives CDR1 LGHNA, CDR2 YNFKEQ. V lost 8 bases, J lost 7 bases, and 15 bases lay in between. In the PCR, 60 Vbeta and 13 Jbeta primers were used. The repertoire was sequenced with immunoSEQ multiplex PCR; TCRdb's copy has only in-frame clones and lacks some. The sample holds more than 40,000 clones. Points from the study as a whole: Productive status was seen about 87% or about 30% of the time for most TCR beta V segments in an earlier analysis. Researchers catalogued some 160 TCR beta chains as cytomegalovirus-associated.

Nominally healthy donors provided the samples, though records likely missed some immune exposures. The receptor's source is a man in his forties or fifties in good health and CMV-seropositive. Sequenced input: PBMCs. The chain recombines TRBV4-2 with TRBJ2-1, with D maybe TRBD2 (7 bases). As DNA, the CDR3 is TGTGCCAGCGAGGGGGGGGCCGGGAATGAGCAGTTCTTC. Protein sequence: CASEGGAGNEQFF.